The 14 T cell receptor beta chains listed next were all sequenced from one sample in a study of control samples from healthy donors and cancer patients. TCRdb's table, derived via immunoSEQ multiplex PCR, lists solely in-frame clones and lacks some. This sample has 95,000 to 150,000 clones, with more than 75% found just once. Sample: blood. The origin of the receptors is a man aged 25-45 years in good health.

The rearrangement joins TRBV5-1 to TRBJ2-7; 9 bases align to TRBD2. The CDR3 sequence is 15 residues long. Germline CDR1 is SGHRS and CDR2 is YFSETQ. V lost 4 bases and J lost 4; bases outside the gene matches: 9. The CDR3 loop reads CASSPESSGKYEQYF. Written as DNA, the CDR3 is TGCGCCAGCAGCCCGGAGTCTAGCGGGAAATACGAGCAGTACTTC.

The chain has TRBV6-5 and TRBJ1-1, with D perhaps TRBD1 (6 bases). Trimming shortened V by 7 bases and J by 4 bases, and 13 bases separated the two germline ends. The CDR3 runs to 13 residues. Per the germline V gene, CDR1 is MNHEY and CDR2 is SVGAGI. This CDR3 is CASTAGTSTEAFF. The CDR3 nucleotides read TGTGCCAGCACCGCCGGGACATCCACTGAAGCTTTCTTT.

This chain joins TRBV10-1 and TRBJ1-2; 8 positions agree with TRBD1. The CDR3 spans 16 residues. Germline V gene data show CDR1 as WNHNN and CDR2 as SYGVQD (reference sequence). V was pared by 6 bases and J by 4 bases, with 13 bases of the junction left unmatched. The CDR3 here is CASSARTGPDFYGYTF. The CDR3 DNA is TGCGCCAGCAGCGCTAGGACAGGGCCGGATTTCTATGGCTACACCTTC.

The V gene is TRBV7-9, the J gene TRBJ1-2; 9 positions match TRBD1. This CDR3 comprises 16 residues. Germline V gives CDR1 SEHNR, CDR2 FQNEAQ (reference sequence). V lost 1 base and J lost 7; bases outside the gene matches: 10. CDR3 DNA sequence: TGTGCCAGCAGCTTAGGTCCCGGGACAGGGTCGAGTGGCTACACCTTC. Translated: CASSLGPGTGSSGYTF.

The V and J genes are TRBV2 and TRBJ1-1; TRBD1 might be the D (6 bases). The V end lost 7 bases, the J end lost 0 bases, and 9 bases lay between the germline ends. Per germline, CDR1 SNHLY and CDR2 FYNNEI. The CDR3 has 13 amino acids. The DNA for the CDR3 is TGTGCCAGCAACAACAGGGTGAACACTGAAGCTTTCTTT. Protein: CASNNRVNTEAFF.

The V gene is TRBV30, the J gene TRBJ2-1, with 9 bases identical to TRBD2. Trimming at V came to 2 bases and at J to 8 bases, leaving 7 bases not matched to a gene. CDR1 is GTSNPN and CDR2 is SVGIG in the germline V gene (reference sequence). The CDR3 runs 14 residues. This CDR3 reads CAWSKGLASDEQFF. Written as DNA, the CDR3 is TGTGCCTGGAGTAAAGGACTAGCGAGCGATGAGCAGTTCTTC.

This chain uses TRBV10-3 with TRBJ1-2, with TRBD1 as a possible D gene (6 bases). Germline loops: CDR1 ENHRY, CDR2 SYGVKD. V dropped 0 bases and J dropped 4 bases, with 21 bases sitting between them. The CDR3 has 18 amino acids. The CDR3 sequence: CAISESSPATGPSYGYTF. CDR3 nucleotides: TGTGCCATCAGTGAGTCTTCCCCCGCGACAGGACCCTCCTATGGCTACACCTTC.

The rearrangement uses TRBV2 and TRBJ1-5, with a tentative D call TRBD1 (6 bases). V was trimmed by 4 bases and J by 7 bases, leaving 11 bases between them. CDR3 length: 13 amino acids. The V gene's germline CDR1 is SNHLY and CDR2 FYNNEI. In DNA form, the CDR3 reads TGTGCCAGCAGTGCAGGGGAGGTACAGCCCCAGCATTTT. It codes for CASSAGEVQPQHF.

This clone occurred many times. The chain recombines TRBV29-1 with TRBJ2-5; 8 nucleotides match TRBD2. Germline CDR1 and CDR2: SQVTM and ANQGSEA. The V and J ends lost 0 bases and 5 bases, in that order; junction bases with no gene match: 11. This CDR3 is built from 16 residues. The CDR3 nucleotides are TGCAGCGTTGAAGATCTTCCAGCGGGGGTCGTGGAGACCCAGTACTTC. Its protein is CSVEDLPAGVVETQYF.

This clone was recorded a few times. The CDR3 reads CASSLGAGDPETQYF. CDR3 sequence (DNA): TGCGCCAGCAGCTTGGGAGCGGGGGACCCAGAGACCCAGTACTTC. The V call is TRBV5-1, the J call TRBJ2-5, with 8 bases that match TRBD2. Looked up from germline, CDR1 is SGHRS and CDR2 is YFSETQ. This CDR3 is 15 amino acids long. Germline trimming cut 0 bases from V and 4 bases from J; bases unmatched to any gene: 5.

The genes are TRBV7-8 and TRBJ1-1; no definite D call. V was shortened by 4 bases and J by 1 base, with 10 bases between the two germline ends. In germline, CDR1 is SGHVS, CDR2 FQNEAQ. The CDR3 length is 14 residues. CDR3 in DNA: TGTGCCAGCAGCTCCCAGGTCGCGAACACTGAAGCTTTCTTT. Translating it yields CASSSQVANTEAFF.

The V and J genes are TRBV6-1 and TRBJ2-7, with 8 bases fitting TRBD1. Trimming at V came to 3 bases and at J to 0 bases, leaving 4 bases not matched to a gene. The CDR3 extends over 15 amino acids. The germline V gene encodes CDR1 MNHNS and CDR2 SASEGT. The CDR3 loop reads CASSDPGGASYEQYV. CDR3 nucleotides: TGTGCCAGCAGTGACCCAGGGGGCGCCTCCTACGAGCAGTACGTC.

This sequence joins TRBV10-2 and TRBJ1-3; 7 bases map to TRBD1. In germline, CDR1 is WSHSY, CDR2 SAAADI. The V segment lost 5 bases and the J segment 4 bases; nucleotides outside the gene matches: 8. The CDR3 length is 15 residues. The CDR3 here is CASSLGQVSGNTIYF. The CDR3 nucleotides are TGCGCCAGCAGTCTTGGACAGGTGTCAGGAAACACCATATATTTT.

The chain couples TRBV9 to TRBJ1-4; D may be TRBD1 (5 bases). The germline CDR1 and CDR2 sequences are SGDLS and YYNGEE. V was clipped by 3 bases and J by 8 bases, with 17 bases between them. The CDR3 spans 15 residues. The DNA for the CDR3 is TGTGCCAGCAGCGCCCTAGTGGGGAGGGGAGAAAAACTGTTTTTT. It specifies CASSALVGRGEKLFF.